This is a list of T cell receptor beta chains from one sample in a study of blood T cell repertoires in COVID-19. Data came from immunoSEQ multiplex PCR; TCRdb stores just in-frame clones and leaves some out. The repertoire includes under 45,000 clones, about 87% of them detected once, and roughly a tenth sits in the top ten. The sample comprised peripheral blood. These receptor sequences come from a human donor in a cohort sampled during active COVID-19. The CDR3 runs from the conserved cysteine through the conserved F or W.

V gene,J gene,CDR3 length,CDR3 protein
TRBV6-2/TRBV6-3,TRBJ2-7,14,CASSTYTGAYEQYF
TRBV28,TRBJ2-4,16,CASSYRGQLAKNIQYF
TRBV27,TRBJ2-5,15,CASRGRGTRNETQYF
TRBV19,TRBJ2-1,14,CASSEHSGYNEQFF
TRBV10-3,TRBJ1-1,15,CAISDSGTPNTEAFF
TRBV3-1/TRBV3-2,TRBJ2-7,16,CASSRTTSGNSYEQYF
TRBV7-3,TRBJ2-3,15,CASSLKIGGKDTQYF
TRBV15,TRBJ2-2,17,CATSRAKGGGNTGELFF
TRBV12-3/TRBV12-4,TRBJ2-7,13,CASSFSRTYEQYF
TRBV7-2,TRBJ2-7,11,CASSVGYEQYF
TRBV3-1/TRBV3-2,TRBJ2-3,13,CASSRSGTDTQYF
TRBV7-2,TRBJ2-5,12,CASSLSRETQYF
TRBV5-4,TRBJ1-4,16,CASSQDRPATNEKLFF
TRBV30,TRBJ2-5,13,CAWSVRLGETQYF
TRBV7-2,TRBJ1-5,14,CASSPSGGNQPQHF